Each of the 26 T cell receptor beta chains below was sequenced from the same sample in a study of blood T cell repertoires in COVID-19. Assay used: immunoSEQ multiplex PCR; TCRdb lists only in-frame clones, some missing. In the table there are 200,000 to 250,000 clones, about 88% of which are singletons. The sequenced sample consisted of peripheral blood. These receptors were collected from a man in his 60s with acute or convalescent COVID-19.

CDR3 in amino acids: CASNEWASGGNEQYF. CDR3 sequence (DNA): TGTGCCAGCAACGAATGGGCTAGCGGGGGGAACGAGCAGTACTTC. The chain couples TRBV11-2 to TRBJ2-7, with TRBD2 matching 11 bases. V shed 7 bases and J 5 bases; nucleotides not matched to a gene: 10. CDR3 length equals 15 residues. The germline V gene has CDR1 SGHAT and CDR2 FQNNGV.

V usage is TRBV28 and J usage is TRBJ2-7; TRBD1 agrees at 9 bases. The ends lost 5 bases at V and 2 bases at J; junction bases unmatched: 10. Germline assignment: CDR1 MDHEN and CDR2 SYDVKM. This CDR3 contains 16 residues. CDR3 nucleotide sequence: TGTGCCAGCAGTCCTGTTTTGGGACAGGGCCCCTACGAGCAGTACTTC. Protein: CASSPVLGQGPYEQYF.

J is TRBJ2-3 and V is TRBV6-5; D gene unclear. Trimming took 6 bases from V and 1 from J, leaving 11 bases between them. The V gene's germline CDR1 is MNHEY and CDR2 SVGAGI. This CDR3 has 14 residues. The CDR3 coding sequence is TGTGCCAGCAGCTCCCGGTTCGGCACAGATACGCAGTATTTT. Amino acids: CASSSRFGTDTQYF.

The count of this clone is one. The rearrangement links TRBV7-6 to TRBJ2-2; TRBD2 matches at 7 bases. Trimming at V came to 1 base and at J to 4 bases, leaving 3 bases not matched to a gene. The CDR3 sequence is 15 residues long. Germline V lookup: CDR1 SGHVS, CDR2 FNYEAQ. The CDR3 protein is CASSLVPGGTGELFF. As DNA, the CDR3 is TGTGCCAGCAGCTTAGTTCCGGGAGGCACCGGGGAGCTGTTTTTT.

The chain has TRBV7-3 and TRBJ2-5; 12 positions match TRBD1. J gave up 4 bases and V 5 bases, and 11 bases lay outside the gene matches. This CDR3 region has 17 residues. The germline gives CDR1 SGHTA, CDR2 FQGTGA. CDR3 DNA sequence: TGTGCCAGCAGCCCTGGGGCGGGGACAGGGGGCGGAGAGACCCAGTACTTC. Its translation: CASSPGAGTGGGETQYF.

This chain connects TRBV3-1 (or the pseudogene TRBV3-2) to TRBJ1-3; TRBD1 is a possible D gene (5 bases). The V end lost 3 bases, the J end lost 0 bases, and 18 bases lay between the germline ends. The CDR3 has 18 residues. Germline CDR1 is LGHDT and CDR2 is YNNKEL (reference sequence). CDR3 protein: CASSQRDGLLVSGNTIYF. In DNA form, the CDR3 reads TGTGCCAGCAGCCAGCGGGACGGCCTCCTCGTCTCTGGAAACACCATATATTTT.

The chain uses TRBV7-2 and TRBJ1-2, with 9 positions matching TRBD1. Germline loops: CDR1 SGHTA, CDR2 FQGNSA. The CDR3 loop spans 15 amino acids. V was pared by 1 base and J by 2 bases, with 2 bases of the junction left unmatched. The CDR3 region is CASSLGGTGNYGYTF. The CDR3 nucleotides read TGTGCCAGCAGCTTAGGTGGGACAGGGAACTATGGCTACACCTTC.

The chain carries TRBV5-4 and TRBJ1-1, with a tentative D call TRBD1 (5 bases). There are 13 residues in the CDR3. With 0 bases removed from V and 5 bases from J, the gap between germline ends came to 8 bases. Germline V CDR1 and CDR2: SGHNT, YYREEE (reference sequence). The CDR3 region is CASSLDRKTEAFF. The CDR3 DNA sequence: TGTGCCAGCAGCTTGGACAGGAAAACTGAAGCTTTCTTT.

The J gene is TRBJ2-3, the V gene TRBV5-5; TRBD2 matches 7 bases. The germline V gene encodes CDR1 SGHKS and CDR2 YYEKEE (reference sequence). The CDR3 totals 16 residues. V shed 4 bases, J shed 0 bases, and the junction held 8 bases outside the gene matches. The chain's CDR3 is CASSREPRGSTDTQYF. The CDR3 bases are TGTGCCAGCAGCCGCGAACCGCGGGGGAGCACAGATACGCAGTATTTT.

For this clone: The identical CDR3 is also encoded by other nucleotide sequences in the sample. V and J are TRBV6-1 and TRBJ1-1, with 7 bases that match TRBD1. The germline V gene encodes CDR1 MNHNS and CDR2 SASEGT. The CDR3 runs to 13 residues. V trimming: 2 bases; J trimming: 4 bases; junction bases outside the gene matches: 1. The CDR3: CASSERQGTEAFF. DNA of the CDR3: TGTGCCAGCAGTGAACGACAGGGCACTGAAGCTTTCTTT.

The rearrangement uses TRBV19 and TRBJ1-3, with D tentatively TRBD1 (6 bases). The CDR3 covers 17 residues. The V gene lost 5 bases and the J gene lost 0 bases, with 17 bases spanning the gap. Germline V CDR1 and CDR2: LNHDA, SQIVND (reference sequence). The CDR3 loop is CASSPLGTGSSGNTIYF. The DNA for the CDR3 is TGTGCCAGTAGTCCCCTCGGAACAGGGAGCTCTGGAAACACCATATATTTT.

Turning to this clone: This sample includes further DNA sequences coding for the same CDR3. The rearrangement joins TRBV9 to TRBJ2-1, with 11 bases matching TRBD2. CDR1 is SGDLS, CDR2 YYNGEE, per germline. CDR3 length: 15 amino acids. With 2 bases clipped from V and 3 bases from J, the junction kept 1 base outside the gene matches. Here the CDR3 DNA reads TGTGCCAGCAGCGTTAGCGGGGGGGGCTACAATGAGCAGTTCTTC. It translates to CASSVSGGGYNEQFF.

This chain connects TRBV5-1 to TRBJ2-2; TRBD2 aligns across 9 bases. Trimming removed 0 bases from V and 7 bases from J; junction bases left unmatched: 10. Per the germline V gene, CDR1 is SGHRS and CDR2 is YFSETQ. This CDR3 spans 17 amino acids. The CDR3 sequence: CASSLDSRGGAGGELFF. As DNA, the CDR3 is TGCGCCAGCAGCTTGGATTCTCGCGGGGGGGCCGGCGGGGAGCTGTTTTTT.

The rearrangement joins TRBV5-1 to TRBJ2-5, with 9 bases that match TRBD1. Germline V gene sequence: CDR1 SGHRS, CDR2 YFSETQ. This CDR3 contains 17 residues. The ends lost 4 bases at V and 1 base at J; junction bases unmatched: 11. The CDR3 DNA reads TGCGCCAGCAGCCCAGTTGGCGGACAGGGGTCCCAAGAGACCCAGTACTTC. Protein sequence: CASSPVGGQGSQETQYF. The full variable domain, its missing parts supplied by reference TRBV5-1 and TRBJ2-5, is KAGVTQTPRYLIKTRGQQVTLSCSPISGHRSVSWYQQTPGQGLQFLFEYFSETQRNKGNFPGRFSGRQFSNSRSEMNVSTLELGDSALYLCASSPVGGQGSQETQYFGPGTRLLVL.

V is TRBV5-1 and J is TRBJ2-7; TRBD1 might be the D (5 bases). Germline CDR1 is SGHRS and CDR2 is YFSETQ. With 3 bases removed from V and 3 bases from J, the gap between germline ends came to 13 bases. The length of the CDR3 is 14 residues. CDR3: CASSSRRDSYEQYF. The DNA for the CDR3 is TGCGCCAGCAGCTCACGCCGAGACAGCTACGAGCAGTACTTC.

The J gene is TRBJ2-4, the V gene TRBV5-6; 12 nucleotides agree with TRBD2. The germline V gene encodes CDR1 SGHDT and CDR2 YYEEEE. With V trimmed by 0 bases and J by 7 bases, 11 bases remained unmatched. There are 18 residues in the CDR3. The CDR3 sequence is CASSLGLLAGGRRNIQYF. The CDR3 bases are TGTGCCAGCAGCTTGGGCCTACTAGCGGGGGGCCGACGGAACATTCAGTACTTC.

A note on this clone: The same CDR3 can be traced to other DNA sequences in this sample. The rearrangement uses TRBV5-1 and TRBJ2-5; D may be TRBD2 (6 bases). V gave up 4 bases and J gave up 4 bases, with 14 bases separating them. The CDR3 length is 14 residues. CDR1 is SGHRS, CDR2 YFSETQ, per germline. Here the CDR3 reads CASSGGGAGETQYF. The CDR3 nucleotides are TGCGCCAGCAGCGGTGGAGGGGCTGGAGAGACCCAGTACTTC.

A single count supports this clone. V and J are TRBV28 and TRBJ1-2; 9 bases match TRBD1. V lost 6 bases to trimming and J lost 7 bases; unmatched junction nucleotides: 9. The CDR3 loop spans 14 amino acids. Germline CDR1 is MDHEN and CDR2 is SYDVKM. CDR3 residues: CASSRQQGAGGYTF. The CDR3 DNA reads TGTGCCAGCAGCCGCCAACAGGGGGCAGGTGGCTACACCTTC.

The chain employs TRBV7-9 and TRBJ1-2; D unresolved. CDR3 length equals 16 residues. Trimming cost V 5 bases and J 5 bases, with 21 bases left between them. From germline, CDR1 is SEHNR and CDR2 FQNEAQ (reference sequence). The chain's CDR3 is CASSNPTEPDPYGYTF. The CDR3 region has the DNA TGTGCCAGCAGCAACCCGACGGAGCCAGACCCGTATGGCTACACCTTC.

CDR3 loop: CASSVARGFEQYF. The DNA of the CDR3 is TGTGCCAGCAGCGTAGCGCGAGGGTTCGAGCAGTACTTC. The chain carries TRBV9 and TRBJ2-7; perhaps TRBD2 as D (5 bases). The CDR3 is 13 amino acids. V gave up 0 bases and J gave up 6 bases, with 10 bases separating them. CDR1 and CDR2 (germline): SGDLS, YYNGEE.

The V and J genes are TRBV5-1 and TRBJ1-4; D possibly corresponds to TRBD1 (5 bases). Per germline, CDR1 SGHRS and CDR2 YFSETQ. Trimming removed 2 bases at V and 5 bases at J, with 7 bases between. This CDR3 is built from 13 residues. This CDR3 is CASSFGGNEKLFF. DNA for the CDR3: TGCGCCAGCAGCTTCGGGGGAAATGAAAAACTGTTTTTT. The full variable domain, rest sourced from reference TRBV5-1 and TRBJ1-4, is KAGVTQTPRYLIKTRGQQVTLSCSPISGHRSVSWYQQTPGQGLQFLFEYFSETQRNKGNFPGRFSGRQFSNSRSEMNVSTLELGDSALYLCASSFGGNEKLFFGSGTQLSVL.

The chain recombines TRBV4-3 with TRBJ1-4; 8 positions match TRBD1. V dropped 1 base and J dropped 5; count of bases not matched to a gene: 3. Germline loops: CDR1 LGHNA, CDR2 YSLEER. This CDR3 has 15 amino acids. CDR3 region: CASSQGWTGNEKLFF. The DNA of the CDR3 is TGCGCCAGCAGCCAAGGTTGGACAGGGAATGAAAAACTGTTTTTT.

The chain employs TRBV11-1 and TRBJ2-7; D may be TRBD1 (5 bases). The germline gives CDR1 SGHAT, CDR2 FQDESV (reference sequence). V was cut by 5 bases and J by 0 bases, with 14 bases left in between. The CDR3 consists of 15 residues. DNA of the CDR3: TGTGCCAGCAGCCAGCAGGGTCTGGACTCCTACGAGCAGTACTTC. Translating it yields CASSQQGLDSYEQYF.

The chain carries TRBV9 and TRBJ2-7; 9 bases agree with TRBD2. This CDR3 has 16 amino acids. V shed 4 bases and J 5 bases; nucleotides not matched to a gene: 13. Looked up from germline, CDR1 is SGDLS and CDR2 is YYNGEE. The CDR3 sequence is CASSPSAGGPRNEQYF. The CDR3 bases are TGTGCCAGCAGCCCCTCGGCGGGGGGGCCAAGGAACGAGCAGTACTTC.

The chain recombines TRBV15 with TRBJ2-1; perhaps TRBD2 as D (5 bases). The CDR3 extends over 19 amino acids. Trimming shortened V by 0 bases and J by 3 bases, and 21 bases separated the two germline ends. CDR1 LNHNV and CDR2 YYDKDF come from the germline V gene (reference sequence). The CDR3 loop reads CATSRDRGPEVSGYNEQFF. CDR3 bases: TGTGCCACCAGCAGAGATCGAGGGCCGGAGGTCTCGGGCTACAATGAGCAGTTCTTC.

This clone was recorded once. The chain is built from TRBV6-5 and TRBJ1-2, with a tentative D call TRBD1 (6 bases). The CDR3 is made up of 13 amino acids. CDR1 is MNHEY and CDR2 is SVGAGI in the germline V gene. Trimming removed 6 bases at V and 4 bases at J, with 12 bases between. CDR3 sequence (DNA): TGTGCCAGCAGAAACGACAGGAGCTATGGCTACACCTTC. Its protein is CASRNDRSYGYTF.